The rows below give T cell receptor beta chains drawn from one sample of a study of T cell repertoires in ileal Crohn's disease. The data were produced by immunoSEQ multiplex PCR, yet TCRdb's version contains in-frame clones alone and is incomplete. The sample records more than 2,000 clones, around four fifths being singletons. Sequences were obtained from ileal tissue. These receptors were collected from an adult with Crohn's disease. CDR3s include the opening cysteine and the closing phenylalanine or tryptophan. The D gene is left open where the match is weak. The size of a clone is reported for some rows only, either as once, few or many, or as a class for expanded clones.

CDR3aa: CASSLKGQGGYEQYF
CDR3nt: TGTGCCAGCAGCTTAAAGGGGCAGGGGGGCTACGAGCAGTACTTC
d_gene: .
j_gene: TRBJ2-7
v_gene: TRBV7-9
abundance: .

CDR3aa: CASSLQGAPQHF
CDR3nt: TGTGCCAGCAGTCTACAGGGGGCTCCCCAGCATTTT
d_gene: TRBD1
j_gene: TRBJ1-5
v_gene: TRBV2
abundance: .

CDR3aa: CAWTPGQGPYNSPLHF
CDR3nt: TGTGCCTGGACACCGGGACAGGGCCCTTATAATTCACCCCTCCACTTT
d_gene: TRBD1
j_gene: TRBJ1-6
v_gene: TRBV30
abundance: .

CDR3aa: CASSSSDRKSTDTQYF
CDR3nt: TGTGCCAGCAGCTCGTCGGACAGGAAGAGCACAGATACGCAGTATTTT
d_gene: TRBD1
j_gene: TRBJ2-3
v_gene: TRBV7-9
abundance: .

CDR3aa: CASSFEAGGPGDTQYF
CDR3nt: TGCGCCAGCAGCTTCGAAGCGGGAGGGCCTGGAGATACGCAGTATTTT
d_gene: TRBD2
j_gene: TRBJ2-3
v_gene: TRBV5-1
abundance: .

CDR3aa: CASSLVWPRGNYGYTF
CDR3nt: TGTGCCAGCAGCTTGGTGTGGCCCAGGGGTAACTATGGCTACACCTTC
d_gene: .
j_gene: TRBJ1-2
v_gene: TRBV5-5
abundance: .

CDR3aa: CSAVGGGQETQYF
CDR3nt: TGCAGCGCGGTGGGCGGGGGCCAAGAGACCCAGTACTTC
d_gene: TRBD2
j_gene: TRBJ2-5
v_gene: TRBV29-1
abundance: once

CDR3aa: CAIRPSGRDYNEQFF
CDR3nt: TGTGCCATCAGGCCGAGCGGGAGGGACTACAATGAGCAGTTCTTC
d_gene: TRBD2
j_gene: TRBJ2-1
v_gene: TRBV10-3
abundance: once

CDR3aa: CASSLRLGTSGATDTQYF
CDR3nt: TGTGCCAGCAGCTTGCGCCTCGGGACTAGCGGGGCTACAGATACGCAGTATTTT
d_gene: TRBD2
j_gene: TRBJ2-3
v_gene: TRBV5-5
abundance: .

CDR3aa: CASSVGGLAGVYNEQFF
CDR3nt: TGTGCCAGCAGCGTAGGAGGACTAGCGGGAGTCTACAATGAGCAGTTCTTC
d_gene: TRBD2
j_gene: TRBJ2-1
v_gene: TRBV9
abundance: .

CDR3aa: CASTIGGSKYEQYF
CDR3nt: TGTGCCAGCACCATTGGGGGGAGTAAATACGAGCAGTACTTC
d_gene: .
j_gene: TRBJ2-7
v_gene: TRBV5-6
abundance: .

CDR3aa: CSVGVSSGNSRREQYF
CDR3nt: TGCAGCGTTGGTGTGTCTAGCGGAAATTCCCGGAGGGAGCAGTACTTC
d_gene: TRBD2
j_gene: TRBJ2-7
v_gene: TRBV29-1
abundance: once

CDR3aa: CASSESVAGYQETQYF
CDR3nt: TGCGCCAGCAGTGAGTCGGTAGCGGGGTACCAAGAGACCCAGTACTTC
d_gene: TRBD2
j_gene: TRBJ2-5
v_gene: TRBV10-1
abundance: .

CDR3aa: CASSLNRFGEQFF
CDR3nt: TGTGCCAGCAGCTTAAACAGGTTCGGTGAGCAGTTCTTC
d_gene: .
j_gene: TRBJ2-1
v_gene: TRBV11-2
abundance: .

CDR3aa: CASSIGTIDQPQHF
CDR3nt: TGTGCCAGCAGCATCGGGACAATTGATCAGCCCCAGCATTTT
d_gene: .
j_gene: TRBJ1-5
v_gene: TRBV7-8
abundance: .

CDR3aa: CASSPGTGGNIQYF
CDR3nt: TGTGCCAGCAGCCCCGGGACAGGGGGGAACATTCAGTACTTC
d_gene: TRBD1
j_gene: TRBJ2-4
v_gene: TRBV6-1
abundance: once

CDR3aa: CSAAENYGYTF
CDR3nt: TGCAGTGCGGCGGAGAACTATGGCTACACCTTC
d_gene: .
j_gene: TRBJ1-2
v_gene: TRBV20-1
abundance: .

CDR3aa: CASSVTGGEPDTQYF
CDR3nt: TGCGCCAGCAGCGTGACAGGGGGCGAGCCAGATACGCAGTATTTT
d_gene: TRBD1
j_gene: TRBJ2-3
v_gene: TRBV5-1
abundance: .

CDR3aa: CASSEVGTGTHYGYTF
CDR3nt: TGTGCCAGCAGTGAAGTAGGGACAGGGACCCACTATGGCTACACCTTC
d_gene: TRBD1
j_gene: TRBJ1-2
v_gene: TRBV6-1
abundance: .

CDR3aa: CASSLDRGWTEAFF
CDR3nt: TGCGCCAGCAGTCTGGACAGGGGATGGACTGAAGCTTTCTTT
d_gene: TRBD1
j_gene: TRBJ1-1
v_gene: TRBV10-2
abundance: .

CDR3aa: CASTNSGSGRTDTQYF
CDR3nt: TGCGCCAGCACCAACTCGGGAAGCGGACGCACAGATACGCAGTATTTT
d_gene: .
j_gene: TRBJ2-3
v_gene: TRBV5-1
abundance: .

CDR3aa: CASSLDASGNTGELFF
CDR3nt: TGTGCCAGCAGCTTAGATGCTAGCGGGAACACCGGGGAGCTGTTTTTT
d_gene: TRBD2
j_gene: TRBJ2-2
v_gene: TRBV7-8
abundance: few

CDR3aa: CAWSIGGSSSYEQYF
CDR3nt: TGTGCCTGGAGCATTGGGGGCAGTAGCTCCTACGAGCAGTACTTC
d_gene: .
j_gene: TRBJ2-7
v_gene: TRBV30
abundance: .

CDR3aa: CASSFAGGQEKLFF
CDR3nt: TGTGCCAGCAGCTTCGCCGGGGGGCAAGAAAAACTGTTTTTT
d_gene: .
j_gene: TRBJ1-4
v_gene: TRBV7-9
abundance: .

CDR3aa: CASSDTVNTEAFF
CDR3nt: TGTGCCAGCAGCGACACTGTGAACACTGAAGCTTTCTTT
d_gene: .
j_gene: TRBJ1-1
v_gene: TRBV11-2
abundance: .

CDR3aa: CASSVAGLGYNEQFF
CDR3nt: TGTGCCAGCAGCGTAGCCGGACTAGGCTACAATGAGCAGTTCTTC
d_gene: TRBD2
j_gene: TRBJ2-1
v_gene: TRBV9
abundance: few

CDR3aa: CASSIGGSPEETQYF
CDR3nt: TGTGCCAGTAGTATAGGAGGTTCACCGGAGGAGACCCAGTACTTC
d_gene: .
j_gene: TRBJ2-5
v_gene: TRBV19
abundance: once

CDR3aa: CASRGAGANVLTF
CDR3nt: TGTGCCAGCCGGGGGGCTGGGGCCAACGTCCTGACTTTC
d_gene: TRBD2
j_gene: TRBJ2-6
v_gene: TRBV7-9
abundance: once

CDR3aa: CASSLNLGGGPQHF
CDR3nt: TGTGCCAGCAGCTTGAATCTGGGTGGAGGGCCCCAGCATTTT
d_gene: .
j_gene: TRBJ1-5
v_gene: TRBV5-6
abundance: .

CDR3aa: CASSSPGQGAYEQYF
CDR3nt: TGTGCCAGCAGTTCACCCGGACAGGGGGCCTACGAGCAGTACTTC
d_gene: TRBD1
j_gene: TRBJ2-7
v_gene: TRBV6-5
abundance: .

CDR3aa: CAWSGQANTEAFF
CDR3nt: TGTGCCTGGAGCGGACAGGCGAACACTGAAGCTTTCTTT
d_gene: TRBD1
j_gene: TRBJ1-1
v_gene: TRBV30
abundance: .

CDR3aa: CSVISAPTVREAHNEQFF
CDR3nt: TGCAGCGTGATTAGCGCCCCAACCGTACGCGAGGCGCACAATGAGCAGTTCTTC
d_gene: .
j_gene: TRBJ2-1
v_gene: TRBV29-1
abundance: .

CDR3aa: CASSLAAASGFNEQFF
CDR3nt: TGCGCCAGCAGCTTGGCGGCGGCTAGCGGGTTTAATGAGCAGTTCTTC
d_gene: TRBD2
j_gene: TRBJ2-1
v_gene: TRBV5-1
abundance: .

CDR3aa: CASSLGLAGVSYEQYF
CDR3nt: TGTGCCAGCAGCTTAGGGCTAGCGGGAGTCTCCTACGAGCAGTACTTC
d_gene: TRBD2
j_gene: TRBJ2-7
v_gene: TRBV7-2
abundance: .

CDR3aa: CASSQGLGRNYGYTF
CDR3nt: TGTGCCAGCAGCCAAGGGCTCGGGAGGAACTATGGCTACACCTTC
d_gene: .
j_gene: TRBJ1-2
v_gene: TRBV14
abundance: .

CDR3aa: CASSLGAGPPYEQYF
CDR3nt: TGTGCCAGCAGCTTAGGGGCCGGGCCGCCCTACGAGCAGTACTTC
d_gene: .
j_gene: TRBJ2-7
v_gene: TRBV7-3
abundance: few

CDR3aa: CASSPAEGSQPQHF
CDR3nt: TGTGCCAGCAGTCCCGCGGAGGGAAGTCAGCCCCAGCATTTT
d_gene: .
j_gene: TRBJ1-5
v_gene: TRBV6-6
abundance: .

CDR3aa: CANGHKSTTNEKLFF
CDR3nt: TGCGCCAACGGACATAAATCGACAACTAATGAAAAACTGTTTTTT
d_gene: .
j_gene: TRBJ1-4
v_gene: TRBV10-1
abundance: .

CDR3aa: CASSLIARSETQYF
CDR3nt: TGTGCCAGCAGCTTAATCGCCAGATCGGAGACCCAGTACTTC
d_gene: .
j_gene: TRBJ2-5
v_gene: TRBV7-8
abundance: .

CDR3aa: CASVEIGQNNSPLHF
CDR3nt: TGTGCCAGCGTGGAAATTGGACAGAACAATTCACCCCTCCACTTT
d_gene: .
j_gene: TRBJ1-6
v_gene: TRBV2
abundance: once

CDR3aa: CASSLAGLAGVGLREETQYF
CDR3nt: TGTGCCAGCAGCTTAGCGGGACTAGCGGGAGTGGGACTTAGAGAAGAGACCCAGTACTTC
d_gene: TRBD2
j_gene: TRBJ2-5
v_gene: TRBV7-8
abundance: .

CDR3aa: CASSEYSYSNQPQHF
CDR3nt: TGTGCCAGCAGTGAGTACAGCTATAGCAATCAGCCCCAGCATTTT
d_gene: .
j_gene: TRBJ1-5
v_gene: TRBV6-1
abundance: .

CDR3aa: CASTCRGGELFF
CDR3nt: TGCGCCAGCACCTGCAGGGGGGGGGAGCTGTTTTTT
d_gene: TRBD1
j_gene: TRBJ2-2
v_gene: TRBV5-1
abundance: .

CDR3aa: CASSLQANQPQHF
CDR3nt: TGTGCCAGCAGCTTACAGGCCAATCAGCCCCAGCATTTT
d_gene: .
j_gene: TRBJ1-5
v_gene: TRBV7-2
abundance: .

CDR3aa: CASSLAYRGQIDTQYF
CDR3nt: TGTGCCAGCAGCTTAGCCTACAGGGGGCAGATAGATACGCAGTATTTT
d_gene: TRBD1
j_gene: TRBJ2-3
v_gene: TRBV11-2
abundance: .

CDR3aa: CASSVGERVRLQETQYF
CDR3nt: TGTGCCAGCAGCGTAGGTGAGAGGGTTCGACTCCAAGAGACCCAGTACTTC
d_gene: .
j_gene: TRBJ2-5
v_gene: TRBV9
abundance: .

CDR3aa: CASSDSREGNEQFF
CDR3nt: TGTGCCAGCAGTGACTCGCGGGAGGGCAATGAGCAGTTCTTC
d_gene: TRBD2
j_gene: TRBJ2-1
v_gene: TRBV6-4
abundance: .

CDR3aa: CASSYTSYEQYF
CDR3nt: TGTGCCAGCAGTTACACTTCCTACGAGCAGTACTTC
d_gene: .
j_gene: TRBJ2-7
v_gene: TRBV6-6
abundance: .